This T cell receptor (beta chain) was found in a study of blood T cell repertoires in COVID-19. V was cut by 4 bases and J by 7 bases, with 17 bases left in between. The CDR3 runs 14 residues. Germline V gene sequence: CDR1 SGHNT, CDR2 YYREEE (reference sequence). As processed by the authors: Amplification from reference gene primers served as the basis for estimated nucleated cell counts. Using immunoSEQ multiplex PCR, the repertoire was profiled, and TCRdb retains in-frame clones only, with some absent. From that table come the V and J calls and clone size; the DNA was used to work out D and trimming. The data contain more than 200,000 clones, over 70% of them singletons.

The gene calls are TRBV5-4 and TRBJ1-2; D gene ambiguous. This sequence was found in a man aged 35 to 55 with acute or convalescent COVID-19. The material sequenced was peripheral blood. Here the CDR3 reads CASSLGEGTSGYTF. CDR3 DNA: TGTGCCAGCAGCCTGGGAGAGGGTACAAGTGGCTACACCTTC.